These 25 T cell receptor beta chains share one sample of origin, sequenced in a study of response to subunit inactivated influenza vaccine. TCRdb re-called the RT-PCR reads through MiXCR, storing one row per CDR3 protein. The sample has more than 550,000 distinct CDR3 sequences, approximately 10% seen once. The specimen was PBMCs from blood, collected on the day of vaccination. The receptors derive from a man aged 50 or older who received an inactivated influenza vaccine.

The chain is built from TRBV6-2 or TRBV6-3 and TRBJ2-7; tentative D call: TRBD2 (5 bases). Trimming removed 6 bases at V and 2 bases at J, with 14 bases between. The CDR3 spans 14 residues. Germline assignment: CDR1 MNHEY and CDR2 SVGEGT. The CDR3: CASRGGGPPYEQYF. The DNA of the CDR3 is TGTGCCAGCAGAGGAGGCGGTCCCCCCTACGAGCAGTACTTC.

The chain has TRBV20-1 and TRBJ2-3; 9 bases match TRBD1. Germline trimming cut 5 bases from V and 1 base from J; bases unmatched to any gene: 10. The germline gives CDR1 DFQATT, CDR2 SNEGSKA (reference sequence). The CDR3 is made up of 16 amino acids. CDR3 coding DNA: TGCAGTGCTCACAGGGGGCCCAGCGGGCGCACAGATACGCAGTATTTT. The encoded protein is CSAHRGPSGRTDTQYF.

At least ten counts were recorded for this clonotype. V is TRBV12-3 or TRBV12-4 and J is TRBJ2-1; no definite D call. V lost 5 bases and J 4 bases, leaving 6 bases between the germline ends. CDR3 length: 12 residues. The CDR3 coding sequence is TGTGCCAGCAGTGAAGCGTACAATGAGCAGTTCTTC. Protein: CASSEAYNEQFF.

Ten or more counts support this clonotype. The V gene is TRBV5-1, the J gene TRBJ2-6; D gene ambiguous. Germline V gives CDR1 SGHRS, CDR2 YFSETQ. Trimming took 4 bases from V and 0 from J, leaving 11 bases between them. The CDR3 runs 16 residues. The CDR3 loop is CASSPTRSSGANVLTF. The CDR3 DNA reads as TGCGCCAGCAGCCCGACGAGAAGCTCTGGGGCCAACGTCCTGACTTTC.

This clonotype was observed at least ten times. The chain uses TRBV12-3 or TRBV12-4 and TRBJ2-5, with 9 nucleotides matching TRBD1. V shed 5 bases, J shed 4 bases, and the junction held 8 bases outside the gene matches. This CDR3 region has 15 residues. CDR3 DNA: TGTGCCAGCAGTACCAGGACAGGGGTTCGAGAGACCCAGTACTTC. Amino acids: CASSTRTGVRETQYF.

This chain's CDR3 is CATSTPGQGMGSYEQYF. For the CDR3, the DNA is TGTGCCACCAGCACACCGGGACAGGGGATGGGCTCCTACGAGCAGTACTTC. V gene TRBV15 combines with J gene TRBJ2-7; 10 nucleotides match TRBD1. Germline V gene data show CDR1 as LNHNV and CDR2 as YYDKDF (reference sequence). The length of the CDR3 is 17 residues. Unmatched junction bases numbered 9, after V lost 4 bases and J lost 0 bases.

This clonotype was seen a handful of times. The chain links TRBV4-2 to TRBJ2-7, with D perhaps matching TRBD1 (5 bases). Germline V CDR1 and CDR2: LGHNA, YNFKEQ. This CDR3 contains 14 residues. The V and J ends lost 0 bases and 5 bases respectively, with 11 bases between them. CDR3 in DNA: TGTGCCAGCAGCCAAGACTCAGGGCCGGACGAGCAGTACTTC. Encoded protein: CASSQDSGPDEQYF.

As DNA, the CDR3 is TGCGCCAGCAGCCCTAGGGTAGCGGCATCTCTTTACAATGAGCAGTTCTTC. As protein: CASSPRVAASLYNEQFF. V is TRBV4-1 and J is TRBJ2-1; TRBD2 might be the D (6 bases). CDR3 length equals 17 residues. The V end lost 4 bases, the J end lost 4 bases, and 20 bases lay between the germline ends. Looked up from germline, CDR1 is MGHRA and CDR2 is YSYEKL.

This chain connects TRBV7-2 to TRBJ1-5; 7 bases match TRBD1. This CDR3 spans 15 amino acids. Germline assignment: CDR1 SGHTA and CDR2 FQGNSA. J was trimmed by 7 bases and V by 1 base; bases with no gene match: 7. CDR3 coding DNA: TGTGCCAGCAGCTTAGGGACAGGCTTGTTCCAGCCCCAGCATTTT. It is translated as CASSLGTGLFQPQHF.

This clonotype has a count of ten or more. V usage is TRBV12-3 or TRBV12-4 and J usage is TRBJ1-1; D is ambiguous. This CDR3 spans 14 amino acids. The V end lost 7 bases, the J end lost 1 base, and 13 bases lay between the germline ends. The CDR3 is CASTPRRTNTEAFF. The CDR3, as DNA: TGTGCCAGCACCCCCCGGCGGACGAACACTGAAGCTTTCTTT.

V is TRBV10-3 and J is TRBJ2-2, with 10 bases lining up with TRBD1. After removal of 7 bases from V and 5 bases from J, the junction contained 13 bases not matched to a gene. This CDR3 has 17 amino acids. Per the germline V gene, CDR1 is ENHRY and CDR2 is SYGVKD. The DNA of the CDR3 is TGTGCCATCACTTTGGGTCCGGGACAGGGGAATACCGGGGAGCTGTTTTTT. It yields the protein CAITLGPGQGNTGELFF.

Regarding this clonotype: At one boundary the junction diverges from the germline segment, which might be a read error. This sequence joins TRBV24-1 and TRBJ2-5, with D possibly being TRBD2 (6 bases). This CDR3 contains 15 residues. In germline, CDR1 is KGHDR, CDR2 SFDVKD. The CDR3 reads CAISDGGGPELTQYF. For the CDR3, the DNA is TGTGCCATCAGTGACGGGGGAGGCCCGGAATTGACCCAGTACTTC.

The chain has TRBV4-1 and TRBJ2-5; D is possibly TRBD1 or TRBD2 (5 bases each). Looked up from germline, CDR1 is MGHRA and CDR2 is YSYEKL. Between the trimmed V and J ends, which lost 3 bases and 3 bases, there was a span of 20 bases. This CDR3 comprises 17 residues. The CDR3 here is CASSHNSRGGNKETQYF. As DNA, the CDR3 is TGCGCCAGCAGCCATAATAGTCGGGGCGGTAATAAAGAGACCCAGTACTTC.

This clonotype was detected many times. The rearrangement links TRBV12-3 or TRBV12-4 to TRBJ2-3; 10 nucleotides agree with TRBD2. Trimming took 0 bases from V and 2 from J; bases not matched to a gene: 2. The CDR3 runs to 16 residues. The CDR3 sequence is CASSLALAGATDTQYF. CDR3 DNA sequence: TGTGCCAGCAGTTTAGCCCTAGCGGGGGCCACAGATACGCAGTATTTT.

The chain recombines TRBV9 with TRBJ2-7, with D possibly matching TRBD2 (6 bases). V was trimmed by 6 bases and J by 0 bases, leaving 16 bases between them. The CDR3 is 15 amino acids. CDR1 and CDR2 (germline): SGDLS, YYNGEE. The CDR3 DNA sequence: TGTGCCAGCAACCCGGGACTCTCCGTCTCCTACGAGCAGTACTTC. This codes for CASNPGLSVSYEQYF.

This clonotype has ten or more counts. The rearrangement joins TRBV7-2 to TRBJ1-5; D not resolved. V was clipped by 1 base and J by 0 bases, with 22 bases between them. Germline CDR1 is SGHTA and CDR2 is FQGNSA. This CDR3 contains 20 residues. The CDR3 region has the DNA TGTGCCAGCAGCTTAGAGGACTTTCACCGTTATACCGATAGCAATCAGCCCCAGCATTTT. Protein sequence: CASSLEDFHRYTDSNQPQHF.

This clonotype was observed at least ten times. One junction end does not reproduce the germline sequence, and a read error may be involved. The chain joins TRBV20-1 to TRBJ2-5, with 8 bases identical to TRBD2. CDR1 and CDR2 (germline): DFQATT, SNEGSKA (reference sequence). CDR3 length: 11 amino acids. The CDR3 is CSARGGGLVGF. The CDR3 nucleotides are TGCAGTGCTAGAGGCGGGGGACTAGTGGGTTTC.

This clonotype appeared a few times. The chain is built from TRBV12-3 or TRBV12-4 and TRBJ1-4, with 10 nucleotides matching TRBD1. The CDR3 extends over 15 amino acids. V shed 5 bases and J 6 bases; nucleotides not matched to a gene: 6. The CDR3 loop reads CASSPTGGGDEKLFF. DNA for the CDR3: TGTGCCAGCAGTCCGACAGGGGGCGGGGATGAAAAACTGTTTTTT.

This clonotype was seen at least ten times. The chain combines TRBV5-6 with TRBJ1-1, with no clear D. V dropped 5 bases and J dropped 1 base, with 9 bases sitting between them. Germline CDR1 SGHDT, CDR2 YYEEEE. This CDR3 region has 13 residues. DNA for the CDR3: TGTGCCAGCAGGGGTATCGCGAACACTGAAGCTTTCTTT. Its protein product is CASRGIANTEAFF.

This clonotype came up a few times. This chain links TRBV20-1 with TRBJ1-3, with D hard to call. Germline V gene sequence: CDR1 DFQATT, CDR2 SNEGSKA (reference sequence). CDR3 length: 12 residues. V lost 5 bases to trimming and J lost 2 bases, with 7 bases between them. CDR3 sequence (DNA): TGCAGTGCTCGAGGTACTGGAAACACCATATATTTT. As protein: CSARGTGNTIYF.

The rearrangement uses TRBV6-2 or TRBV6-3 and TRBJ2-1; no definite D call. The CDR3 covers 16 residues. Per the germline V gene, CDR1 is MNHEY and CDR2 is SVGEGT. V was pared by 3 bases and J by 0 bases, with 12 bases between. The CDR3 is CASSYRRSGSYNEQFF. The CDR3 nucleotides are TGTGCCAGCAGTTATAGACGGTCCGGCTCCTACAATGAGCAGTTCTTC.

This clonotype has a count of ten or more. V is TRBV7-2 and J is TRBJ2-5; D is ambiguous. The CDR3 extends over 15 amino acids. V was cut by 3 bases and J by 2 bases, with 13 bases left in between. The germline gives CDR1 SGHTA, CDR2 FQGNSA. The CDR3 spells CASSFYGAEQETQYF. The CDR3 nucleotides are TGTGCCAGCAGCTTCTACGGCGCAGAACAAGAGACCCAGTACTTC.

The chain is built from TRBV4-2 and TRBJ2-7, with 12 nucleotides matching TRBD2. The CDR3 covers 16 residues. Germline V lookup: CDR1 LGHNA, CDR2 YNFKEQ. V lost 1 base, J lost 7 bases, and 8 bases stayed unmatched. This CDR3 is CASSQGGLAGTREQYF. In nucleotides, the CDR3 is TGTGCCAGCAGCCAAGGGGGACTAGCGGGCACGCGAGAGCAGTACTTC.

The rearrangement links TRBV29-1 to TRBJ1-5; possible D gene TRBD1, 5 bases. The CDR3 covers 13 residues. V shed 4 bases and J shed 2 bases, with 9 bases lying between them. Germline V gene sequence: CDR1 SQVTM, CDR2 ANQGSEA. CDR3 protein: CSVARGGNQPQHF. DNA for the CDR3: TGCAGCGTTGCTAGGGGAGGCAATCAGCCCCAGCATTTT.

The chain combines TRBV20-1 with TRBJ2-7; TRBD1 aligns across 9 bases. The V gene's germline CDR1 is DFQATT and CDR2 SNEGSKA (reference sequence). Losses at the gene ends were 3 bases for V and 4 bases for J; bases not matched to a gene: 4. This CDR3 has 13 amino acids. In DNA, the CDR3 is TGCAGTGCTAGTTCGGACAGGGGATACGAGCAGTACTTC. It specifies CSASSDRGYEQYF.